The TCR beta chain described here comes from a study of technical replicates of blood from a few donors. Germline V lookup: CDR1 SQVTM, CDR2 ANQGSEA. V lost 3 bases and J lost 5; bases outside the gene matches: 3. The CDR3 has 12 residues. Measured with immunoSEQ multiplex PCR; TCRdb has only the in-frame clones, and not every one. The sample consists of about 100,000 clones, approximately 94% of them appearing once. Material: T cells isolated from PBMCs. The V gene is TRBV29-1, the J gene TRBJ2-5; 7 bases match TRBD1. The receptor comes from a human donor in good health. CDR3 loop: CSVEKQGETQYF. In DNA, the CDR3 is TGCAGCGTTGAGAAACAGGGGGAGACCCAGTACTTC.